A few counts support the clone carrying this T cell receptor beta chain. The antigen remains unidentified. TCRdb analysed the reads with MiXCR anew, one entry per CDR3 protein. The sample holds around 180,000 distinct CDR3 sequences, about 30% seen once. V was trimmed by 3 bases and J by 4 bases, leaving 10 bases between them. The V gene's germline CDR1 is SGHRS and CDR2 YFSETQ. This CDR3 is built from 13 residues. The data belong to a study of T cell repertoires in cytomegalovirus infection. Study-level results: The study found HLA-C-restricted CMV-specific TCR beta clonotypes dominating the ex vivo response. Summed public TCR beta family frequency identified CMV carriers bearing the relevant HLA.

This sequence originates from a human donor in good health (CMV status not recorded). Some clones in this sample may be carry-over from other donors' samples. Sequencing was done on a sample of PBMCs. The chain carries TRBV5-1 and TRBJ1-1, with a weak D call TRBD1 (5 bases). CDR3 in DNA: TGCGCCAGCAGCTCCAGGGTAGCCACTGAAGCTTTCTTT. The encoded protein is CASSSRVATEAFF.